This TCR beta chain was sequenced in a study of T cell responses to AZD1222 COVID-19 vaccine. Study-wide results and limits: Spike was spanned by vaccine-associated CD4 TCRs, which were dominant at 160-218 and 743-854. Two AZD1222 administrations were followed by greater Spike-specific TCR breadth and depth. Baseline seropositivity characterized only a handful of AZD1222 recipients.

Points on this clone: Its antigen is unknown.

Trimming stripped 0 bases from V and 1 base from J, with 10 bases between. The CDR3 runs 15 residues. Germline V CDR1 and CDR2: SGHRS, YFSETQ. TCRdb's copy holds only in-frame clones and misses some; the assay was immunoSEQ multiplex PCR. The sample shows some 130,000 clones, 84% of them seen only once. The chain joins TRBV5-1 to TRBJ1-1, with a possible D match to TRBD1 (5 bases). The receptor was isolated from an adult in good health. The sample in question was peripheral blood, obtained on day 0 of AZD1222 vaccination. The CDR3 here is CASSLVGGENTEAFF. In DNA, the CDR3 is TGCGCCAGCAGCTTGGTCGGGGGGGAGAACACTGAAGCTTTCTTT.